This T cell receptor beta chain originates from a study of blood T cells in healthy people across ages. The use of a sample-barcoded 5' primer and a J-beta primer mix characterized a second PCR of roughly 6 to 11 cycles. TCRdb itself ran the 5' RACE reads through MiXCR, one entry per CDR3 protein. The top ten hold about 10% of the sample, which has about 930,000 distinct CDR3 sequences, 25% to 30% seen once. Trimming at V came to 6 bases and at J to 3 bases, leaving 8 bases not matched to a gene. The CDR3 runs 14 residues. Germline V gives CDR1 SGHRS, CDR2 YFSETQ. This clonotype turned up a few times. This sample was shared with a second study, whose subject was T cells of mothers and their children.

This sequence was found in a woman aged 40 to 50 in good health. The chain is built from TRBV5-1 and TRBJ2-7; 8 positions match TRBD1. The specimen was blood. The CDR3 DNA reads as TGCGCCAGCACCCAATACGGACAGGGCTACGAGCAGTACTTC. This encodes CASTQYGQGYEQYF.